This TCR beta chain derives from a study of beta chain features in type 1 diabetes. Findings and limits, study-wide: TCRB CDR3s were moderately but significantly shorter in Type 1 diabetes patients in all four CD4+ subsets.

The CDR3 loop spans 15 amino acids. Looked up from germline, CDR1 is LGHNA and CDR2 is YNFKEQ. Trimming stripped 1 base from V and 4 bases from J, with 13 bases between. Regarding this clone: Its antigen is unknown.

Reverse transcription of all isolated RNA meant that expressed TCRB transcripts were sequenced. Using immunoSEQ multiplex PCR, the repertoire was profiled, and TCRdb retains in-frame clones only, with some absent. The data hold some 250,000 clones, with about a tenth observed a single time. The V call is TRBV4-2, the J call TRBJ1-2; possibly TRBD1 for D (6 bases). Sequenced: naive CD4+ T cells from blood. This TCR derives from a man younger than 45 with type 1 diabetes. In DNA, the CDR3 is TGTGCCAGCAGCCAAGTTACAGGGTCTTCCTATGGCTACACCTTC. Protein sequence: CASSQVTGSSYGYTF.